The 12 T cell receptor beta chains reported below all come from one sample, sequenced in a study of blood T cell repertoires in COVID-19. The repertoire was sequenced with immunoSEQ multiplex PCR; TCRdb's copy has only in-frame clones and lacks some. This sample yields about 210,000 clones, of which around 90% are seen a single time; 10% belongs to the top ten. The sequenced material came from PBMCs or T cells enriched from blood (not recorded which). The receptors come from a man aged 18 to 30 with acute COVID-19.

The chain combines TRBV28 with TRBJ2-7; D possibly corresponds to TRBD1 (5 bases). There are 15 residues in the CDR3. The germline gives CDR1 MDHEN, CDR2 SYDVKM. V was cut by 5 bases and J by 3 bases, with 17 bases left in between. Here the CDR3 reads CASSLQGAYDYEQYF. CDR3 sequence (DNA): TGTGCCAGCAGTCTCCAGGGTGCTTACGACTACGAGCAGTACTTC.

The V gene is TRBV28, the J gene TRBJ1-4, with D possibly being TRBD1 (5 bases). V lost 5 bases to trimming and J lost 6 bases, with 16 bases between them. Germline CDR1 MDHEN, CDR2 SYDVKM. The CDR3 contains 15 residues. Here the CDR3 reads CASSPRGGVDEKLFF. In DNA, the CDR3 is TGTGCCAGCAGTCCCCGAGGAGGGGTGGATGAAAAACTGTTTTTT. The variable domain in full, with the rest retrieved from reference TRBV28 and TRBJ1-4, is DVKVTQSSRYLVKRTGEKVFLECVQDMDHENMFWYRQDPGLGLRLIYFSYDVKMKEKGDIPEGYSVSREKKERFSLILESASTNQTSMYLCASSPRGGVDEKLFFGSGTQLSVL.

The V and J genes are TRBV14 and TRBJ2-1; 9 bases line up with TRBD2. Germline trimming cut 3 bases from V and 7 bases from J; bases unmatched to any gene: 7. Per the germline V gene, CDR1 is SGHDN and CDR2 is FVKESK. This CDR3 comprises 15 residues. The CDR3 spells CASSHQELAGNEQFF. The CDR3 DNA reads as TGTGCCAGCAGCCACCAAGAACTAGCGGGTAATGAGCAGTTCTTC.

The genes are TRBV4-1 and TRBJ2-4; tentative D call: TRBD1 (6 bases). Trimming took 6 bases from V and 9 from J, leaving 15 bases between them. CDR3 length: 13 amino acids. CDR1 and CDR2 (germline): MGHRA, YSYEKL. CDR3: CASSQQQGGIQYF. As DNA, the CDR3 is TGCGCCAGCAGTCAACAACAGGGCGGCATTCAGTACTTC.

V gene TRBV14 combines with J gene TRBJ1-1; D gene ambiguous. The germline V gene encodes CDR1 SGHDN and CDR2 FVKESK. The CDR3 has 14 amino acids. Trimming took off 2 bases at V and 0 bases at J, with 7 bases between the two ends. The DNA of the CDR3 is TGTGCCAGCAGCCAACAGACTATGAACACTGAAGCTTTCTTT. Protein: CASSQQTMNTEAFF.

The V call is TRBV28, the J call TRBJ1-5; weak D call: TRBD1 (6 bases). Trimming pared 6 bases from V and 5 bases from J, leaving 20 bases between. Germline CDR1 and CDR2: MDHEN and SYDVKM. There are 16 residues in the CDR3. The CDR3 loop is CASRLGGAGYHQPQHF. In nucleotides, the CDR3 is TGTGCCAGCAGGCTCGGGGGGGCTGGATATCATCAGCCCCAGCATTTT.

The genes are TRBV2 and TRBJ1-4; the match to TRBD1 covers 7 bases. This CDR3 is 14 amino acids long. V lost 1 base to trimming and J lost 7 bases; unmatched junction nucleotides: 3. CDR1 and CDR2 from the germline V gene are SNHLY and FYNNEI. CDR3 DNA sequence: TGTGCCAGCAGTGAAGACAGGGGATTTGAAAAACTGTTTTTT. Amino acids: CASSEDRGFEKLFF.

The chain employs TRBV2 and TRBJ2-3, with D possibly TRBD2 on 5 matching bases. Germline V lookup: CDR1 SNHLY, CDR2 FYNNEI. V was pared by 2 bases and J by 4 bases, with 13 bases between. CDR3 size: 15 residues. The CDR3 loop is CASSEKWEHADTQYF. CDR3 coding DNA: TGTGCCAGCAGTGAAAAGTGGGAGCACGCAGATACGCAGTATTTT.

V and J are TRBV7-2 and TRBJ1-2; D is undetermined. This CDR3 spans 15 amino acids. The V end was cut by 1 base, the J end by 6 bases, with 15 bases between. Per the germline V gene, CDR1 is SGHTA and CDR2 is FQGNSA. The CDR3 reads CASSLVGGEVHGYTF. Written as DNA, the CDR3 is TGTGCCAGCAGCTTAGTTGGCGGCGAAGTTCATGGCTACACCTTC.

CDR3 region: CASSQEGTGGGSTGELFF. As DNA, the CDR3 is TGCGCCAGCAGCCAAGAGGGGACAGGGGGCGGTTCTACCGGGGAGCTGTTTTTT. The chain uses TRBV4-1 and TRBJ2-2, with TRBD1 matching over 12 bases. Unmatched junction bases numbered 7, after V lost 0 bases and J lost 5 bases. The CDR3 contains 18 residues. Germline CDR1 and CDR2: MGHRA and YSYEKL.

This clone has only one observation. This chain connects TRBV11-3 to TRBJ2-1; TRBD2 aligns across 8 bases. The CDR3 extends over 14 amino acids. Germline V gene data show CDR1 as SGHNT and CDR2 as YENEEA. V lost 8 bases and J lost 1; bases outside the gene matches: 4. CDR3 loop: CASGGTSSYNEQFF. CDR3 coding DNA: TGTGCCAGCGGAGGGACTAGTTCCTACAATGAGCAGTTCTTC.

V usage is TRBV6-1 and J usage is TRBJ2-5, with 11 bases matching TRBD1. The junction had 9 bases not matched to a gene; V was cut back by 4 bases and J by 5 bases. The CDR3 contains 16 residues. Germline CDR1 and CDR2: MNHNS and SASEGT. The CDR3 coding sequence is TGTGCCAGCAGTGTAGTGAGGACAGGGGGCTGGGAGACCCAGTACTTC. It specifies CASSVVRTGGWETQYF.